This is a list of T cell receptor beta chains from one sample in a study of STAT5B mutations in CD4+ large granular lymphocyte leukemia. TCRdb's table, derived via immunoSEQ multiplex PCR, lists solely in-frame clones and lacks some. The sample comprises more than 30,000 clones, roughly 77% of which are singletons, and approximately 2% rests with the top ten. Source material: CD4+ T cells from blood buffy coats. The source of these receptors is a human donor in good health. Each CDR3 is given with its conserved first and last residue. Fields, in order: clone size, J gene, D gene, V gene, CDR3 DNA, CDR3 protein. A D gene is named only where the DNA matches it firmly. A clone size is listed for some rows: how often the clone was seen (once, few, many), or a class if it is expanded.

>.|TRBJ1-1|.|TRBV6-1
TGTGCCAGCAACACGGGAGCGAACACTGAAGCTTTCTTT
CASNTGANTEAFF
>.|TRBJ1-1|.|TRBV5-1
TGCGCCAGCAGCTTGGACAGAAAGGGGGGCACTGAAGCTTTCTTT
CASSLDRKGGTEAFF
>.|TRBJ1-4|.|TRBV7-2
TGTGCCAGCAGCCCGACCCGGGGCCGAGGCGAAAAACTGTTTTTT
CASSPTRGRGEKLFF
>.|TRBJ1-3|TRBD1|TRBV7-2
TGTGCCAGCAGCTCAGGGACAGGGGTAGGAAACACCATATATTTT
CASSSGTGVGNTIYF
>few|TRBJ1-1|TRBD1|TRBV7-2
TGTGCCAGCAGCTTGTCCGGGACAGGGGGGAACACTGAAGCTTTCTTT
CASSLSGTGGNTEAFF
>.|TRBJ1-1|.|TRBV4-1
TGCGCCAGCAGCACCAAGGATAACACTGAAGCTTTCTTT
CASSTKDNTEAFF
>.|TRBJ2-7|TRBD1|TRBV29-1
TGCAGCGTTGAAACCCCCGGACAGGGGGCGAACGAGCAGTACTTC
CSVETPGQGANEQYF
>.|TRBJ1-6|.|TRBV7-6
TGTGCCAGCAGCTTAGCAGCGACAGGCCTGAAGGGTTCACCCCTCCACTTT
CASSLAATGLKGSPLHF
>.|TRBJ1-3|.|TRBV19
TGTGCCAGTAGTTCGGCGGTCGGGTCTGGAAACACCATATATTTT
CASSSAVGSGNTIYF
>.|TRBJ2-2|.|TRBV7-9
TGTGCCAGCAGCTTTCAGGGGGGTCGCACCGGGGAGCTGTTTTTT
CASSFQGGRTGELFF
>.|TRBJ1-5|.|TRBV6-5
TGTGCCAGCACCCTGGGGGCTGGAGTTCAGCCCCAGCATTTT
CASTLGAGVQPQHF
>.|TRBJ1-4|TRBD1|TRBV5-4
TGTGCCAGCAGCCGGACAGGGCGTAATGAAAAACTGTTTTTT
CASSRTGRNEKLFF
>.|TRBJ2-7|TRBD2|TRBV27
TGTGCCAGCAGATTGAGGAGGACTAGCGGGACGTCCTACGAGCAGTACTTC
CASRLRRTSGTSYEQYF
>.|TRBJ1-5|TRBD1|TRBV9
TGTGCCAGCAGCGTAGGGCAGGGGGCAGGTCAGCCCCAGCATTTT
CASSVGQGAGQPQHF
>.|TRBJ1-3|TRBD1|TRBV5-8
TGTGCCAGCAGCTTGGCGGATGGGACAGGGACTGGAAACACCATATATTTT
CASSLADGTGTGNTIYF
>.|TRBJ1-5|TRBD1|TRBV7-9
TGTGCCAGCAGCTTAGCCAACAGGGGTAGCAATCAGCCCCAGCATTTT
CASSLANRGSNQPQHF
>.|TRBJ1-1|.|TRBV5-6
TGTGCCAGCAGCCCGCGGGACGGTGGATTTATGAACACTGAAGCTTTCTTT
CASSPRDGGFMNTEAFF
>.|TRBJ2-3|TRBD2|TRBV4-1
TGCGCCAGCAGCCAAGGCGGGGGGGCGAGCACAGATACGCAGTATTTT
CASSQGGGASTDTQYF
>once|TRBJ2-3|.|TRBV5-6
TGTGCCAGCAGCTCTAAGGTAACAACAGATACGCAGTATTTT
CASSSKVTTDTQYF
>.|TRBJ2-7|TRBD1|TRBV10-3
TGTGCCATCACCGGACAGGGAACCTACGAGCAGTACTTC
CAITGQGTYEQYF
>.|TRBJ1-1|.|TRBV5-6
TGTGCCAGCAGCCGTCGGGTTCGGATGAACACTGAAGCTTTCTTT
CASSRRVRMNTEAFF
>.|TRBJ1-2|.|TRBV28
TGTGCCAGCAGCCTCGCGTACGAGGGGCGAAGCTATGGCTACACCTTC
CASSLAYEGRSYGYTF
>.|TRBJ2-1|TRBD1|TRBV27
TGTGCCAGCAGTTTATTGGGACAGGGGAGCGATGAGCAGTTCTTC
CASSLLGQGSDEQFF
>.|TRBJ2-3|.|TRBV7-2
TGTGCCAGCAGCCTCCAAGGGGACCGCGCAGATACGCAGTATTTT
CASSLQGDRADTQYF
>.|TRBJ2-7|.|TRBV25-1
TGTGCCAGCAGTGAAGGCGGGCAGGGCGAGCAGTACTTC
CASSEGGQGEQYF
>.|TRBJ2-2|.|TRBV7-2
TGTGCCAGCAGCTTTAAGGGGTTCGGGGAGCTGTTTTTT
CASSFKGFGELFF
>few|TRBJ1-1|.|TRBV5-4
TGTGCCAGCAGCCCGGAGGGGCCTTTGAACACTGAAGCTTTCTTT
CASSPEGPLNTEAFF
>.|TRBJ2-3|TRBD1|TRBV5-1
TGCGCCAGCAGCTTCGGGACAGAGACAGATACGCAGTATTTT
CASSFGTETDTQYF
>.|TRBJ2-4|.|TRBV6-6
TGTGCCAGCAGTTACCGAGGAGCCAAAAACATTCAGTACTTC
CASSYRGAKNIQYF
>.|TRBJ2-2|.|TRBV5-1
TGCGCCAGCAGCTTGAAGGGGGGCACCGGGGAGCTGTTTTTT
CASSLKGGTGELFF
>.|TRBJ1-2|.|TRBV12-5
TGTGCTAGTGGTTTGGAGCGAACGACGGGGGCTGCCTATGGCTACACCTTC
CASGLERTTGAAYGYTF
>.|TRBJ2-7|TRBD2|TRBV28
TGTGCCACGGGGGGGGGTCCGTACGAGCAGTACTTC
CATGGGPYEQYF
>.|TRBJ1-2|TRBD1|TRBV6-6
TGTGCCAGCAGTAGGACAGGGGGCGCGGGTGGCTACACCTTC
CASSRTGGAGGYTF
>.|TRBJ2-5|TRBD1|TRBV5-1
TGCGCCAGCAGGCAGACAGGGGCGGGAGAGACCCAGTACTTC
CASRQTGAGETQYF
>.|TRBJ2-7|TRBD2|TRBV5-1
TGCGCCAGCAAAGCGGCCAGTGGGCCGGGGGGGCAGGACGAGCAGTACTTC
CASKAASGPGGQDEQYF
>.|TRBJ2-5|.|TRBV7-2
TGTGCCAGCAGCTTAGCGGGGCAGGGGGAGACCCAGTACTTC
CASSLAGQGETQYF